Detailed here is one T cell receptor (beta chain). Trimming removed 0 bases from V and 6 bases from J; junction bases left unmatched: 5. Per the germline V gene, CDR1 is MGHRA and CDR2 is YSYEKL. The CDR3 sequence is 15 residues long. This entry is derived from a study of T-cell reconstitution after alpha-beta-depleted transplantation in children. Unique molecular identifiers were used in preparing the TCRbeta library. A single record per CDR3 protein comes from TCRdb applying MiXCR to the PCR reads. The sample carries a few hundred thousand distinct CDR3 sequences, around 27% recorded once. The sequence came from a boy under two years old with Wiskott-Aldrich syndrome, due to receive a stem cell transplant. V and J are TRBV4-1 and TRBJ2-1, with 7 positions matching TRBD2. The specimen comprised PBMCs, sampled before TCRalphabeta/CD19-depleted stem cell transplant. The CDR3 protein is CASSQERRLANEQFF. CDR3 nucleotides: TGCGCCAGCAGCCAAGAAAGGAGACTAGCCAATGAGCAGTTCTTC.